This TCR beta chain was recorded in a study of somatic mutations in cytotoxic T cells in rheumatoid arthritis. V was clipped by 4 bases and J by 2 bases, with 14 bases between them. The CDR3 spans 16 residues. CDR1 is SEHNR and CDR2 is FQNEAQ in the germline V gene (reference sequence). Only in-frame clones appear in the TCRdb table, and some are missing; sequencing was by immunoSEQ multiplex PCR. This table has about 15,000 clones, roughly 72% appearing once. Regarding this clone: Its antigen is currently unknown.

Study results and limitations: CD8+ T-cell clonality did not differ significantly between rheumatoid arthritis patients and age-matched healthy controls.

This receptor was identified in an adult with rheumatoid arthritis. What was sequenced was CD8+ T cells sorted from blood. The chain carries TRBV7-9 and TRBJ1-4, with D unresolved. This CDR3 reads CASSSRYTATNEKLFF. CDR3 nucleotide sequence: TGTGCCAGCAGCTCCAGATATACGGCGACTAATGAAAAACTGTTTTTT.